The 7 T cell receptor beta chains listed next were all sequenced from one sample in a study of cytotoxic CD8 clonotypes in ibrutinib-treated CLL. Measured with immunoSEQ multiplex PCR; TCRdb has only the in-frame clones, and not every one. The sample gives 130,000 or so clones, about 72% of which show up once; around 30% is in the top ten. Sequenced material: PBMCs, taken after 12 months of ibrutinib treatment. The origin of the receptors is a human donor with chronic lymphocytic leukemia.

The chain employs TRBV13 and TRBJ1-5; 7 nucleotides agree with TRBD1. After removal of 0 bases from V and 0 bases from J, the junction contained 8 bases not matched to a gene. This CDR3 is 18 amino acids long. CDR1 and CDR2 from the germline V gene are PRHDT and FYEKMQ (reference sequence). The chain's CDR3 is CASSLGTGLRNSNQPQHF. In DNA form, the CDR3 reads TGTGCCAGCAGCTTAGGGACAGGGTTAAGGAATAGCAATCAGCCCCAGCATTTT.

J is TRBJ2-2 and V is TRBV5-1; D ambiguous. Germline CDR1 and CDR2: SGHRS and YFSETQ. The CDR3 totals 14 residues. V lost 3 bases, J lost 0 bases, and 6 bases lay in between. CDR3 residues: CASSSRPNTGELFF. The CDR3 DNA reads TGCGCCAGCAGCTCCAGGCCGAACACCGGGGAGCTGTTTTTT. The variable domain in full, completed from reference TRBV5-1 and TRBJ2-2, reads KAGVTQTPRYLIKTRGQQVTLSCSPISGHRSVSWYQQTPGQGLQFLFEYFSETQRNKGNFPGRFSGRQFSNSRSEMNVSTLELGDSALYLCASSSRPNTGELFFGEGSRLTVL.

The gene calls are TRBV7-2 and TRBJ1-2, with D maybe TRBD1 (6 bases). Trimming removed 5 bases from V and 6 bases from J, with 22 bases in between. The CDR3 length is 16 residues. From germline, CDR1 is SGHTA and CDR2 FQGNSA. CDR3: CASSAGGAGSHNGYTF. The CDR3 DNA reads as TGTGCCAGCAGCGCTGGGGGGGCGGGATCCCATAATGGCTACACCTTC.

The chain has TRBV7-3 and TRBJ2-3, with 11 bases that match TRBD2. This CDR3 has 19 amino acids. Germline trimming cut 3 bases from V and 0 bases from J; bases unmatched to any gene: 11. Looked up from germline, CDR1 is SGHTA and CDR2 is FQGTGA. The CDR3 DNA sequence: TGTGCCAGCAGCTTTACGTTCGGGGCTAGCGGGAGGAGCACAGATACGCAGTATTTT. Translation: CASSFTFGASGRSTDTQYF.

Here the CDR3 DNA reads TGTGCCAGCAGAGAGGTGGGGCAGAGTACCGGGGAGCTGTTTTTT. Its translation is CASREVGQSTGELFF. This chain links TRBV11-3 with TRBJ2-2, with D maybe TRBD1 (5 bases). V was cut by 6 bases and J by 5 bases, with 16 bases left in between. Germline CDR1 and CDR2: SGHNT and YENEEA. The CDR3 runs to 15 residues.

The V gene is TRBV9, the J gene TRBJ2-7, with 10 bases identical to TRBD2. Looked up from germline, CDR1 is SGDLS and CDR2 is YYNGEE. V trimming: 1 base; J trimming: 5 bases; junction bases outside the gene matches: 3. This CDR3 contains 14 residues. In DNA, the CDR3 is TGTGCCAGCAGCGTAAGGCTAGCGGGAGACGAGCAGTACTTC. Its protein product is CASSVRLAGDEQYF.

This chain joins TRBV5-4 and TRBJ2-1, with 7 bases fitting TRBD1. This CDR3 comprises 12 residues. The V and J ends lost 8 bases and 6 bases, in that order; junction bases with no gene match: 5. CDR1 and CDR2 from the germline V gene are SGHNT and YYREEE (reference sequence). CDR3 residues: CASYRDSNEQFF. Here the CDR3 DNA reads TGTGCCAGTTACCGGGACAGCAATGAGCAGTTCTTC.